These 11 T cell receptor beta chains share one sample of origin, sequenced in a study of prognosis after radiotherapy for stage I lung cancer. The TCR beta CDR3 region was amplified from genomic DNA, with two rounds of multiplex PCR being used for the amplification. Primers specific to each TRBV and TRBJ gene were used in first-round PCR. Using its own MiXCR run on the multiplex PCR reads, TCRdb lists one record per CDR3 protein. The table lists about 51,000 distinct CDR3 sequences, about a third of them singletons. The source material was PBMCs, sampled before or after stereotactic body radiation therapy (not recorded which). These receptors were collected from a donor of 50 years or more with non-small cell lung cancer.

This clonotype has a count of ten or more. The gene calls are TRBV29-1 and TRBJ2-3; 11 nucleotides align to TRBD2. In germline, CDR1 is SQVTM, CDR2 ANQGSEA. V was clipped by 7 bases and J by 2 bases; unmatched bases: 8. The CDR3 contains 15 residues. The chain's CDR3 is CSAPPLAGVTDTQYF. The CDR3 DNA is TGCAGCGCTCCGCCACTAGCGGGAGTCACAGATACGCAGTATTTT.

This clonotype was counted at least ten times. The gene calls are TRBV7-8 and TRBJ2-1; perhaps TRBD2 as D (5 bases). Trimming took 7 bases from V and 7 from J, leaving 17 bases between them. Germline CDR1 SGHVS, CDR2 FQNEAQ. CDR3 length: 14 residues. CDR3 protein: CASKRSGGRNEQFF. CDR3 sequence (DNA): TGTGCCAGCAAGCGCAGTGGAGGTAGAAATGAGCAGTTCTTC.

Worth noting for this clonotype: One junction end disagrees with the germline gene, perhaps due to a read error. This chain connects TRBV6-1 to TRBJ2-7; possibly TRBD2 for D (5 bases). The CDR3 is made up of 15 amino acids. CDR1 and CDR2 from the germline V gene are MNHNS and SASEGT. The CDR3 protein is CASSQFGQFGSERYF. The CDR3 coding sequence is TGTGCCAGCAGCCAGTTTGGGCAGTTTGGTAGCGAGCGGTACTTC.

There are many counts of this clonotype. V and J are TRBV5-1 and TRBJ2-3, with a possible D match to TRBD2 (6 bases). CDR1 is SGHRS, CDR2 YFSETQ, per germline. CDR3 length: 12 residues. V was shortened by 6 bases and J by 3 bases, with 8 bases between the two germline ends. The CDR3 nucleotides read TGCGCCAGCAACCGGGGGACAGATACGCAGTATTTT. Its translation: CASNRGTDTQYF.

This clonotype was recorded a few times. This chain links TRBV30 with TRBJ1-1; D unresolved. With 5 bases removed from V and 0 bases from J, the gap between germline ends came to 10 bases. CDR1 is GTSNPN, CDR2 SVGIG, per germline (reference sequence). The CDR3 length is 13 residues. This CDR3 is CAWSARLNTEAFF. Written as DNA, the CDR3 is TGTGCCTGGTCGGCTAGATTGAACACTGAAGCTTTCTTT.

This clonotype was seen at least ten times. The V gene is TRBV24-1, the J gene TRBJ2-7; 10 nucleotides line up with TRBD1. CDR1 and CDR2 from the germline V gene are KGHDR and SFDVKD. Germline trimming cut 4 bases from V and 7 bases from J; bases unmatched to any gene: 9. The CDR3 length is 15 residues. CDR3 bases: TGTGCCACCAGTGACGCCGGGACAGGGGCGAGGGAGCAGTACTTC. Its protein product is CATSDAGTGAREQYF.

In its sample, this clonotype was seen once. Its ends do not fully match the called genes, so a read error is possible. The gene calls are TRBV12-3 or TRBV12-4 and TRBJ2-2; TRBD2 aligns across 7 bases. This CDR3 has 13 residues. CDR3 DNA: TGTGCCAGCAAGGGACTACACACCGTGGAGCTGTTTTTT. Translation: CASKGLHTVELFF.

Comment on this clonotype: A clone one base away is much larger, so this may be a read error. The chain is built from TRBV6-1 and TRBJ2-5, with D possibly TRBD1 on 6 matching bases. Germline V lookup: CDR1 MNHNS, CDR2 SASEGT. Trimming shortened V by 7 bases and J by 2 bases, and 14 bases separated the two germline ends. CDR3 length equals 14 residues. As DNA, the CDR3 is TGTGCCAGCATCCCAGGAGGACAGCAAGAGACCCAGTACTTC. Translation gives CASIPGGQQETQYF.

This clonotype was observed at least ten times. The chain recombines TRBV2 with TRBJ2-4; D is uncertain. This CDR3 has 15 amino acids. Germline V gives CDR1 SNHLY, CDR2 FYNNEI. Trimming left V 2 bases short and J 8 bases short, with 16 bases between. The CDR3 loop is CASSEPAAGADIQYF. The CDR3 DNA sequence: TGTGCCAGCAGTGAACCGGCAGCCGGTGCGGACATTCAGTACTTC.

The CDR3 nucleotides are TGTGCCAGCAGCGTAGCTGGTAGCGGGAGTATGAACACTGAAGCTTTCTTT. Its protein is CASSVAGSGSMNTEAFF. J is TRBJ1-1 and V is TRBV9; D call uncertain. The CDR3 runs 17 residues. Germline loops: CDR1 SGDLS, CDR2 YYNGEE. The V and J ends lost 0 bases and 0 bases respectively, with 15 bases between them.

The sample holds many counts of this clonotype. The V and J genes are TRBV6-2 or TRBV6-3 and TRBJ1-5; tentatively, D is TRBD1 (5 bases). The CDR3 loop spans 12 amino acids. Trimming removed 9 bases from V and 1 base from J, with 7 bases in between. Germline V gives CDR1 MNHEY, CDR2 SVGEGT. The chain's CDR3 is CASGTSNQPQHF. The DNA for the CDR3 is TGTGCCAGTGGGACGAGCAATCAGCCCCAGCATTTT.